One and the same sample provided the 24 T cell receptor beta chains below, sequenced in a study of regulatory T cells in long-lasting Graves disease. With iRepertoire HTBI primers and Arm-PCR of CDR3 regions, TCR beta libraries were built. In TCRdb, the multiplex PCR reads were re-called with MiXCR into one record per CDR3 protein. This table holds roughly 510,000 distinct CDR3 sequences, roughly 16% found once. The time point: newly diagnosed GD, antithyroid drugs for less than 3 months. Preparation of the TCR library used RNA extracted from PBMCs. The data also belong to a second study, concerning T cells in Graves' hyperthyroidism and ophthalmopathy.

The specimen was peripheral blood mononuclear cells (PBMCs), collected at new diagnosis, from a patient treated with antithyroid drugs. The receptor set was obtained from a man aged 18 to 35 with Graves disease.

V gene TRBV20-1 combines with J gene TRBJ1-2; D remains ambiguous. V lost 0 bases and J lost 2, with 7 bases in between. Germline CDR1 and CDR2: DFQATT and SNEGSKA (reference sequence). The CDR3 runs 13 residues. This CDR3 is CSARDGRNYGYTF. For the CDR3, the DNA is TGCAGTGCTAGAGACGGACGAAACTATGGCTACACCTTC.

This clonotype was seen a handful of times. The V call is TRBV20-1, the J call TRBJ2-1, with TRBD2 matching 14 bases. V shed 3 bases and J 9 bases; nucleotides not matched to a gene: 4. CDR3 length: 14 residues. The germline V gene encodes CDR1 DFQATT and CDR2 SNEGSKA (reference sequence). CDR3 nucleotide sequence: TGCAGTGCTAGCCTGGGACTAGCGGGAGTTGAGCAGTTCTTC. It yields the protein CSASLGLAGVEQFF.

This clonotype was seen a few times. The DNA for the CDR3 is TGCGCCAGCAGTGATGGCGGGAGTAACAATGAGCAGTTCTTC. This encodes CASSDGGSNNEQFF. The chain joins TRBV10-1 to TRBJ2-1, with 7 positions matching TRBD2. V lost 3 bases to trimming and J lost 5 bases; unmatched junction nucleotides: 4. Germline V gene sequence: CDR1 WNHNN, CDR2 SYGVQD (reference sequence). This CDR3 contains 14 residues.

The genes are TRBV9 and TRBJ2-1; 7 bases are a match to TRBD2. V lost 0 bases and J lost 4; bases outside the gene matches: 10. The CDR3 is made up of 17 amino acids. CDR1 and CDR2 from the germline V gene are SGDLS and YYNGEE. CDR3: CASSVALSSGEYNEQFF. CDR3 in DNA: TGTGCCAGCAGCGTAGCTTTGTCTAGCGGAGAATACAATGAGCAGTTCTTC.

The chain recombines TRBV5-1 with TRBJ2-1; no clear D. The CDR3 is made up of 14 amino acids. Trimming took 2 bases from V and 10 from J, leaving 16 bases between them. Germline CDR1 SGHRS, CDR2 YFSETQ. Written as DNA, the CDR3 is TGCGCCAGCAGCTTTGCCCCGGATGGCGACGAGCAGTTCTTC. It encodes CASSFAPDGDEQFF.

The rearrangement uses TRBV15 and TRBJ2-1, with 7 bases fitting TRBD2. The ends lost 5 bases at V and 5 bases at J; junction bases unmatched: 21. Germline V gene data show CDR1 as LNHNV and CDR2 as YYDKDF (reference sequence). The CDR3 length is 19 residues. CDR3 nucleotide sequence: TGTGCCACCAGCGCGCGCCGGGACTATACCTTTTACCCCCACAATGAGCAGTTCTTC. Protein sequence: CATSARRDYTFYPHNEQFF. Drawing the rest from reference TRBV15 and TRBJ2-1, the complete variable domain is DAMVIQNPRYQVTQFGKPVTLSCSQTLNHNVMYWYQQKSSQAPKLLFHYYDKDFNNEADTPDNFQSRRPNTSFCFLDIRSPGLGDTAMYLCATSARRDYTFYPHNEQFFGPGTRLTVL.

The rearrangement uses TRBV4-1 and TRBJ2-1; D is perhaps TRBD1 or TRBD2 (6 bases each). Germline-derived CDR1 and CDR2 are MGHRA and YSYEKL. The length of the CDR3 is 18 residues. V was pared by 0 bases and J by 4 bases, with 19 bases between. The CDR3 DNA reads as TGCGCCAGCAGCCAAGATCCCCCTGCAGGGGCGGGGTACAATGAGCAGTTCTTC. It translates to CASSQDPPAGAGYNEQFF.

Only a few counts were recorded for this clonotype. Here the CDR3 DNA reads TGTGCCGGAGGGGGGACTAGCGGGAGCAATGAGCAGTTCTTC. It specifies CAGGGTSGSNEQFF. The J gene is TRBJ2-1, the V gene TRBV10-3; TRBD2 matches 14 bases. Trimming cost V 11 bases and J 6 bases; bases outside gene matches: 6. Germline CDR1 ENHRY, CDR2 SYGVKD. The CDR3 extends over 14 amino acids.

This clonotype was observed at least ten times. The genes are TRBV20-1 and TRBJ2-3; 12 nucleotides align to TRBD2. There are 14 residues in the CDR3. Trimming took 7 bases from V and 3 from J; bases not matched to a gene: 5. Germline V gives CDR1 DFQATT, CDR2 SNEGSKA (reference sequence). The CDR3 DNA is TGCAGTGTAGGACTAGCGGGAATGACAGATACGCAGTATTTT. Translation gives CSVGLAGMTDTQYF.

The sample holds many counts of this clonotype. The chain couples TRBV2 to TRBJ1-5; no reliable D call. The germline CDR1 and CDR2 sequences are SNHLY and FYNNEI. The CDR3 is 11 amino acids. The ends were cut back, 4 bases at V and 10 bases at J, with 8 bases in the middle. The CDR3 DNA follows: TGTGCCAGCAGTGTGGCAGAACCCCAGCATTTT. Encoded protein: CASSVAEPQHF.

This chain links TRBV3-1 with TRBJ2-3; the D is unclear. The end of the DNA fits TRBJ2-7 better, so the J call may be wrong. The CDR3 runs 15 residues. The germline V gene has CDR1 LGHDT and CDR2 YNNKEL (reference sequence). The CDR3 region has the DNA TGTGCCAGCAGCCAAGAGCCGTATGCCCGCTACGAGCAGTACTTC. It yields the protein CASSQEPYARYEQYF.

This clonotype appeared many times. The V gene is TRBV18, the J gene TRBJ2-5; D uncertain. This CDR3 comprises 16 residues. The V end was cut by 2 bases, the J end by 0 bases, with 13 bases between. Germline loops: CDR1 KGHSH, CDR2 LQKENI. CDR3 coding DNA: TGTGCCAGCTCACCAGCAGTGTACGATTACCAAGAGACCCAGTACTTC. This codes for CASSPAVYDYQETQYF.

This clonotype occurred a few times. The V and J genes are TRBV27 and TRBJ2-2; 8 bases are a match to TRBD2. The CDR3 runs to 14 residues. CDR1 and CDR2 from the germline V gene are MNHEY and SMNVEV (reference sequence). J gave up 8 bases and V 2 bases, and 4 bases lay outside the gene matches. The CDR3 spells CASSLREGYGELFF. Here the CDR3 DNA reads TGTGCCAGCAGTTTACGGGAGGGGTATGGGGAGCTGTTTTTT.

This clonotype has only a few counts. The rearrangement links TRBV30 to TRBJ1-2; D unresolved. This CDR3 region has 14 residues. CDR1 and CDR2 from the germline V gene are GTSNPN and SVGIG (reference sequence). V was pared by 1 base and J by 0 bases, with 9 bases between. The CDR3: CAWSEQPTNYGYTF. The CDR3 DNA follows: TGTGCCTGGAGTGAGCAGCCCACTAACTATGGCTACACCTTC.

The rearrangement uses TRBV5-1 and TRBJ2-5; 11 nucleotides line up with TRBD2. Per the germline V gene, CDR1 is SGHRS and CDR2 is YFSETQ. V dropped 4 bases and J dropped 3; count of bases not matched to a gene: 8. The CDR3 consists of 16 residues. The chain's CDR3 is CASSVLAGGSEETQYF. DNA for the CDR3: TGCGCCAGCAGCGTCCTAGCGGGAGGTTCCGAAGAGACCCAGTACTTC.

As to this clonotype: A much larger clone differs by one base, so this may be a read error. This CDR3 is missing its conserved last phenylalanine or tryptophan, likely due to a read error. CDR3 nucleotide sequence: TGTGCCAGCAGCCAAGGGGGGGCGCCCTACGAGCAGTACTCC. It is translated as CASSQGGAPYEQYS. V usage is TRBV7-9 and J usage is TRBJ2-7; TRBD2 might be the D (7 bases). Germline loops: CDR1 SEHNR, CDR2 FQNEAQ (reference sequence). This CDR3 contains 14 residues. Between the trimmed V and J ends, which lost 5 bases and 2 bases, there was a span of 13 bases.

This clonotype was seen only a few times. This rearrangement joins TRBV9 to TRBJ2-7; 11 nucleotides agree with TRBD2. The CDR3 runs to 15 residues. Losses at the gene ends were 5 bases for V and 5 bases for J; bases not matched to a gene: 9. Germline CDR1 is SGDLS and CDR2 is YYNGEE. The CDR3 nucleotides are TGTGCCAGCAGTGCTCCGGGACTAGCGGTCGACGAGCAGTACTTC. Translated, it gives CASSAPGLAVDEQYF.

This clonotype was detected only a few times. CDR3 amino acids: CASRDPSGNTIYF. Written as DNA, the CDR3 is TGTGCCAGCAGGGACCCATCTGGAAACACCATATATTTT. The chain uses TRBV28 and TRBJ1-3; D unresolved. CDR1 is MDHEN and CDR2 is SYDVKM in the germline V gene. The CDR3 sequence is 13 residues long. V was trimmed by 6 bases and J by 1 base, leaving 7 bases between them.

This clonotype was recorded many times. This sequence joins TRBV11-3 and TRBJ2-3; 9 bases align to TRBD2. Per the germline V gene, CDR1 is SGHNT and CDR2 is YENEEA. Trimming cost V 3 bases and J 5 bases; bases outside gene matches: 18. CDR3 length: 19 amino acids. The CDR3 here is CASSFPYPVREGFGDTQYF. In nucleotides, the CDR3 is TGTGCCAGCAGCTTCCCATACCCTGTGCGGGAGGGCTTCGGAGATACGCAGTATTTT.

As regards this clonotype: A much more abundant neighbour one base away suggests this may be a read error. This sequence joins TRBV20-1 and TRBJ2-7; 8 positions agree with TRBD2. The V segment lost 6 bases and the J segment 2 bases; nucleotides outside the gene matches: 12. The CDR3 consists of 15 residues. Per germline, CDR1 DFQATT and CDR2 SNEGSKA (reference sequence). The CDR3 loop is CSAASGRGDTYEQYF. CDR3 coding DNA: TGCAGTGCGGCCTCCGGGAGGGGGGACACCTACGAGCAGTACTTC.

This clonotype was picked up a small number of times. One end of the junction does not line up with germline, which may come from a read error. V usage is TRBV12-3 or TRBV12-4 and J usage is TRBJ2-7; D is uncertain. The CDR3 extends over 12 amino acids. In DNA form, the CDR3 reads TGTGCCAGCAGCTACCTCATCTACGAGCGGTACTTC. Encoded protein: CASSYLIYERYF.

Comment on this clonotype: This may stem from a read error, because a much larger clone lies one nucleotide away. The chain carries TRBV11-2 and TRBJ1-4; D not resolved. The CDR3 runs to 13 residues. V lost 4 bases to trimming and J lost 2 bases, with 5 bases between them. The germline gives CDR1 SGHAT, CDR2 FQNNGV. The CDR3 nucleotides are TGTGCCAGCAGCTCACTCACTAATGAAAAACTGTTTTTT. Translated: CASSSLTNEKLFF.

This clonotype has ten or more counts. The chain recombines TRBV15 with TRBJ2-6; D may be TRBD2 (7 bases). V lost 4 bases and J 3 bases, leaving 19 bases between the germline ends. The CDR3 contains 18 residues. Per germline, CDR1 LNHNV and CDR2 YYDKDF (reference sequence). CDR3 region: CATSTRRGGVGGANVLTF. CDR3 nucleotides: TGTGCCACCAGCACACGGAGGGGGGGGGTTGGTGGGGCCAACGTCCTGACTTTC.

Ten or more counts support this clonotype. The chain joins TRBV5-1 to TRBJ2-7, with D maybe TRBD1 (6 bases). The CDR3 contains 14 residues. V gave up 4 bases and J gave up 2 bases, with 13 bases separating them. CDR1 and CDR2 from the germline V gene are SGHRS and YFSETQ. The chain's CDR3 is CASSTTGPTYEQYF. The CDR3, as DNA: TGCGCCAGCAGCACGACAGGTCCGACCTACGAGCAGTACTTC.